This T cell receptor beta chain was sequenced in a study of technical replicates of blood from a handful of donors. V lost 2 bases to trimming and J lost 2 bases, with 9 bases between them. Looked up from germline, CDR1 is SGHNT and CDR2 is YENEEA. The CDR3 is 14 amino acids. Profiling relied on immunoSEQ multiplex PCR, and the TCRdb table lists in-frame clones only, not all of them. In the table there are some 87,000 clones, 97% of which are singletons. This receptor was identified in a human donor in good health. The specimen sequenced was T cells isolated from PBMCs. This sequence joins TRBV11-3 and TRBJ2-5; D ambiguous. DNA of the CDR3: TGTGCCAGCAGCTTATTCGTCAGACAAGAGACCCAGTACTTC. Translating it yields CASSLFVRQETQYF.